These T cell receptor beta chains were read from a single sample in a study of blood T cell repertoires in COVID-19. This table comes from immunoSEQ multiplex PCR, and its TCRdb copy is limited to in-frame clones, with some not included. The sample contains roughly 190,000 clones, about 88% of which appear only once. The sequencing input was PBMCs or T cells enriched from blood (not recorded which). The source of these receptors is a woman aged 18-30 years who had recovered from COVID-19. Both conserved end residues are part of each CDR3. D genes are given only for firm matches. Size values are once, few and many counts, or a class for expanded clones, and some rows have none.

V gene: TRBV5-6; D gene: -; clone size: -; J gene: TRBJ2-6; CDR3 protein: CASSFMASGGLSGANVLTF; CDR3 DNA: TGTGCCAGCAGCTTTATGGCCAGTGGGGGCCTCTCTGGGGCCAACGTCCTGACTTTC
V gene: TRBV7-2; D gene: TRBD1; clone size: -; J gene: TRBJ2-2; CDR3 protein: CASSLVGTRGTNTGELFF; CDR3 DNA: TGTGCCAGCAGCTTAGTCGGGACCAGGGGGACGAACACCGGGGAGCTGTTTTTT
V gene: TRBV5-4; D gene: TRBD1; clone size: -; J gene: TRBJ2-5; CDR3 protein: CASTSRDRGRGEETQYF; CDR3 DNA: TGTGCCAGCACCTCCCGGGACAGGGGGCGCGGAGAGGAGACCCAGTACTTC
V gene: TRBV7-9; D gene: -; clone size: -; J gene: TRBJ2-5; CDR3 protein: CASSFPAGEETQYF; CDR3 DNA: TGTGCCAGCAGCTTTCCGGCCGGAGAAGAGACCCAGTACTTC
V gene: TRBV25-1; D gene: TRBD2; clone size: -; J gene: TRBJ2-5; CDR3 protein: CASSVLLALQETQYF; CDR3 DNA: TGTGCCAGCAGTGTACTACTAGCGCTACAAGAGACCCAGTACTTC
V gene: TRBV10-3; D gene: -; clone size: -; J gene: TRBJ1-1; CDR3 protein: CAISEGGGGMNTEAFF; CDR3 DNA: TGTGCCATCAGTGAGGGAGGTGGCGGGATGAACACTGAAGCTTTCTTT
V gene: TRBV7-8; D gene: -; clone size: -; J gene: TRBJ1-1; CDR3 protein: CASSFQADTEAFF; CDR3 DNA: TGTGCCAGCAGCTTTCAAGCGGACACTGAAGCTTTCTTT
V gene: TRBV2; D gene: -; clone size: -; J gene: TRBJ2-5; CDR3 protein: CASSRESIQETQYF; CDR3 DNA: TGTGCCAGCAGTCGAGAATCTATCCAAGAGACCCAGTACTTC
V gene: TRBV27; D gene: -; clone size: -; J gene: TRBJ2-5; CDR3 protein: CASSHISQGGETQYF; CDR3 DNA: TGTGCCAGCAGTCATATAAGTCAGGGTGGGGAGACCCAGTACTTC
V gene: TRBV28; D gene: TRBD2; clone size: -; J gene: TRBJ2-2; CDR3 protein: CASTLTSGSGTGELFF; CDR3 DNA: TGTGCCAGCACCCTGACTAGCGGGAGCGGGACCGGGGAGCTGTTTTTT
V gene: TRBV6-5; D gene: -; clone size: -; J gene: TRBJ2-3; CDR3 protein: CASSPEARTDTQYF; CDR3 DNA: TGTGCCAGCAGCCCCGAAGCGAGGACAGATACGCAGTATTTT
V gene: TRBV10-3; D gene: -; clone size: once; J gene: TRBJ2-4; CDR3 protein: CATRRGAKNIQYF; CDR3 DNA: TGTGCCACCCGACGAGGAGCCAAAAACATTCAGTACTTC
V gene: TRBV27; D gene: TRBD2; clone size: -; J gene: TRBJ2-1; CDR3 protein: CASTGLAGDEQFF; CDR3 DNA: TGTGCCAGCACCGGACTAGCGGGAGATGAGCAGTTCTTC
V gene: TRBV4-1; D gene: -; clone size: -; J gene: TRBJ1-5; CDR3 protein: CASSQDLAGNQPQHF; CDR3 DNA: TGCGCCAGCAGCCAAGATCTAGCGGGGAATCAGCCCCAGCATTTT
V gene: TRBV25-1; D gene: -; clone size: -; J gene: TRBJ2-1; CDR3 protein: CVSSGYNEQFF; CDR3 DNA: TGTGTCAGTAGCGGTTACAATGAGCAGTTCTTC
V gene: TRBV9; D gene: -; clone size: -; J gene: TRBJ1-1; CDR3 protein: CASSQGNAEAFF; CDR3 DNA: TGTGCCAGCAGCCAGGGTAACGCTGAAGCTTTCTTT
V gene: TRBV2; D gene: TRBD1; clone size: few; J gene: TRBJ2-3; CDR3 protein: CASRSPFGRGRSPDTQYF; CDR3 DNA: TGTGCCAGCAGATCTCCTTTTGGCAGGGGGCGCTCGCCAGATACGCAGTATTTT
V gene: TRBV4-2; D gene: TRBD2; clone size: once; J gene: TRBJ2-1; CDR3 protein: CASSLRTSGSNEQFF; CDR3 DNA: TGTGCCAGCAGCCTGCGGACTAGCGGGAGCAATGAGCAGTTCTTC
V gene: TRBV3-1/TRBV3-2; D gene: -; clone size: -; J gene: TRBJ2-3; CDR3 protein: CASSPMPTNGADTQYF; CDR3 DNA: TGTGCCAGCAGCCCGATGCCGACTAACGGGGCAGATACGCAGTATTTT
V gene: TRBV2; D gene: -; clone size: few; J gene: TRBJ2-3; CDR3 protein: CASSVSQGADTQYF; CDR3 DNA: TGTGCCAGCAGTGTCTCCCAGGGCGCAGATACGCAGTATTTT
V gene: TRBV11-1; D gene: TRBD1; clone size: -; J gene: TRBJ1-1; CDR3 protein: CASSFRDSANTEAFF; CDR3 DNA: TGTGCCAGCAGCTTCCGGGACAGTGCGAACACTGAAGCTTTCTTT
V gene: TRBV7-3; D gene: -; clone size: -; J gene: TRBJ2-3; CDR3 protein: CASSFSRADTQYF; CDR3 DNA: TGTGCCAGCAGCTTTAGCCGGGCAGATACGCAGTATTTT
V gene: TRBV28; D gene: -; clone size: -; J gene: TRBJ1-3; CDR3 protein: CASRTFGSSGNTIYF; CDR3 DNA: TGTGCCAGCAGAACCTTTGGGAGCTCTGGAAACACCATATATTTT
V gene: TRBV5-1; D gene: TRBD1; clone size: -; J gene: TRBJ1-2; CDR3 protein: CASSLGTGDGYTF; CDR3 DNA: TGCGCCAGCAGCTTGGGGACAGGGGATGGCTACACCTTC
V gene: TRBV30; D gene: TRBD1; clone size: once; J gene: TRBJ1-3; CDR3 protein: CAWSPGGGNTIYF; CDR3 DNA: TGTGCCTGGAGTCCAGGGGGTGGAAACACCATATATTTT
V gene: TRBV19; D gene: -; clone size: -; J gene: TRBJ1-1; CDR3 protein: CASSERAEAFF; CDR3 DNA: TGTGCCAGTAGTGAGAGGGCTGAAGCTTTCTTT
V gene: TRBV15; D gene: -; clone size: -; J gene: TRBJ1-5; CDR3 protein: CATSPGGAGQPQHF; CDR3 DNA: TGTGCCACCAGCCCCGGGGGGGCGGGACAGCCCCAGCATTTT
V gene: TRBV28; D gene: -; clone size: -; J gene: TRBJ2-7; CDR3 protein: CASSPGVGSGFYEQYF; CDR3 DNA: TGTGCCAGCAGTCCCGGGGTGGGATCGGGGTTCTACGAGCAGTACTTC
V gene: TRBV10-3; D gene: -; clone size: -; J gene: TRBJ2-5; CDR3 protein: CATRLPGQETQYF; CDR3 DNA: TGTGCCACCCGGCTTCCAGGCCAAGAGACCCAGTACTTC
V gene: TRBV7-6; D gene: TRBD2; clone size: few; J gene: TRBJ2-3; CDR3 protein: CASSLGAGGPPDTQYF; CDR3 DNA: TGTGCCAGCAGCTTAGGAGCGGGAGGGCCCCCAGATACGCAGTATTTT
V gene: TRBV21-1; D gene: -; clone size: -; J gene: TRBJ1-3; CDR3 protein: CASSKVPGQGSAGNTIYF; CDR3 DNA: TGTGCCAGCAGCAAAGTCCCGGGACAGGGCTCGGCTGGAAACACCATATATTTT
V gene: TRBV14; D gene: TRBD2; clone size: -; J gene: TRBJ2-7; CDR3 protein: CASSPRGGRLPYEQYF; CDR3 DNA: TGTGCCAGCAGCCCACGTGGCGGGAGGCTCCCCTACGAGCAGTACTTC
V gene: TRBV5-4; D gene: TRBD1; clone size: -; J gene: TRBJ1-1; CDR3 protein: CASSRNRDRGRFNGEAFF; CDR3 DNA: TGTGCCAGCAGCCGAAACCGGGACAGGGGGCGTTTTAATGGTGAAGCTTTCTTT
V gene: TRBV14; D gene: TRBD1; clone size: -; J gene: TRBJ2-7; CDR3 protein: CASSRLGQGDYEQYF; CDR3 DNA: TGTGCCAGCAGCCGTTTAGGACAGGGTGACTACGAGCAGTACTTC
V gene: TRBV7-8; D gene: -; clone size: once; J gene: TRBJ1-1; CDR3 protein: CASSLGGDTEAFF; CDR3 DNA: TGTGCCAGCAGCTTGGGAGGGGACACTGAAGCTTTCTTT
V gene: TRBV27; D gene: TRBD1; clone size: -; J gene: TRBJ2-2; CDR3 protein: CASSPQGAWTGELFF; CDR3 DNA: TGTGCCAGCAGTCCACAGGGGGCATGGACCGGGGAGCTGTTTTTT